This section outlines one T cell receptor (beta chain) sequence together with its context. The antigen remains unidentified. The record originates from a study of T cell responses to AZD1222 COVID-19 vaccine. For the study at large: Researchers grouped second doses given at about 4 or about 12 weeks into one pool.

Trimming removed 5 bases from V and 6 bases from J; junction bases left unmatched: 8. This CDR3 is built from 16 residues. CDR1 MNHEY and CDR2 SMNVEV come from the germline V gene (reference sequence). Produced via immunoSEQ multiplex PCR; TCRdb's table is partial and in-frame only. The repertoire consists of fewer than 130,000 clones, with about 85% occurring once and the leading ten covering 3.2%. Study conclusions and caveats: Close to half of all spike-specific TCRs reportedly target regions of the variants that are unmutated. Baseline serology detected seropositivity in only six or seven AZD1222 recipients. Sampling captured repertoires only after the peak T cell response.

The TCR was taken from an adult in good health. The J gene is TRBJ2-1, the V gene TRBV27; TRBD2 matches at 12 bases. The sample consisted of peripheral blood, taken on day 0 of AZD1222 vaccination. In DNA, the CDR3 is TGTGCCAGCAGTCCAAGACTAGCGGGAGCTCCCAATGAGCAGTTCTTC. Translation: CASSPRLAGAPNEQFF.